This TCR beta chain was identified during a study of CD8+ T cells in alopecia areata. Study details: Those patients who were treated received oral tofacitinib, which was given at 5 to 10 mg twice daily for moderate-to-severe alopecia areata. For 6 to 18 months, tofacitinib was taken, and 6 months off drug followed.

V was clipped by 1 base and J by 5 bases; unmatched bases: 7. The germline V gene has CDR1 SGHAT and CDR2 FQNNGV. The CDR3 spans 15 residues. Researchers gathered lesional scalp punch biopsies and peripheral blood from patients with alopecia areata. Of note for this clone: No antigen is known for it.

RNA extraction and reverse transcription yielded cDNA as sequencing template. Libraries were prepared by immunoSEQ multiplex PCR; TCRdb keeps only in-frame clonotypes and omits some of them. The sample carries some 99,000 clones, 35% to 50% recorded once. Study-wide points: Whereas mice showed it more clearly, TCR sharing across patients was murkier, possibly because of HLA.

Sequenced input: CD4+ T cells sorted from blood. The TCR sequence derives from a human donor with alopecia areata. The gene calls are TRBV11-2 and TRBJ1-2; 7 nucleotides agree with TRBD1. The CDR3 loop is CASSLGRGLQYGYTF. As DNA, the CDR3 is TGTGCCAGCAGCTTAGGGAGGGGGCTGCAATATGGCTACACCTTC. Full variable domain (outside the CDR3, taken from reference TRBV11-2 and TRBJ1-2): EAGVAQSPRYKIIEKRQSVAFWCNPISGHATLYWYQQILGQGPKLLIQFQNNGVVDDSQLPKDRFSAERLKGVDSTLKIQPAKLEDSAVYLCASSLGRGLQYGYTFGSGTRLTVV.